This T cell receptor beta chain stems from a study of monozygotic twins with cystic fibrosis. Points from the study as a whole: Median Simpson clonality of roughly 0.0093 suggested naive T cells predominated.

The assay was immunoSEQ multiplex PCR, and TCRdb's table has in-frame clones only and misses some. The profile shows around 10,000 clones, around 90% of them singletons. A remark on this clone: Its target is not known.

This CDR3 has 15 residues. CDR1 MNHNS and CDR2 SASEGT come from the germline V gene. V was shortened by 0 bases and J by 0 bases, with 8 bases between the two germline ends. The rearrangement links TRBV6-1 to TRBJ1-2; no clear D. The source of this sequence is a boy aged 2-15 years with cystic fibrosis. The sequenced sample consisted of blood. The CDR3 reads CASSEANGANYGYTF. CDR3 in DNA: TGTGCCAGCAGTGAAGCAAACGGAGCTAACTATGGCTACACCTTC.